This T cell receptor beta chain was obtained from a study of blood T cell repertoires in COVID-19. V lost 3 bases to trimming and J lost 5 bases, with 7 bases between them. The V gene's germline CDR1 is GTSNPN and CDR2 SVGIG (reference sequence). The CDR3 totals 11 residues. Repertoires were generated with immunoSEQ multiplex PCR, while TCRdb's copy carries only in-frame clones and drops some. The sample holds around 700,000 clones, about 90% seen once. Sample: peripheral blood. The TCR comes from a woman aged 18-29 years with acute or convalescent COVID-19. The chain couples TRBV30 to TRBJ1-1; D remains unclear. The CDR3 sequence is CAWRGSTEAFF. For the CDR3, the DNA is TGTGCCTGGAGGGGCAGTACTGAAGCTTTCTTT.